This paragraph covers one T cell receptor beta chain sequence. This clone's antigen is unknown. Per-base qualities were not stored, and no clone one base away is much larger. These data originate in a study of T cell changes during pregnancy in multiple sclerosis (dated by TCRdb to about 2019). About the investigation overall: The study looked at changes in the T cell repertoire across pregnancy in women with multiple sclerosis.

Trimming takes 3 bases from V and 7 bases from J, and the germline ends sit 17 bases apart. There are 14 amino acids in the CDR3, from cysteine to phenylalanine inclusive. CDR3 DNA is the only sequence kept; it has 42 bases, read in frame from the first base. Per the germline V gene, SGDLS is the CDR1 and YYNGEE is the CDR2. The library was built by means of the immunoSEQ multiplex PCR assay. Entries here come from immuneACCESS through TCRdb and include only in-frame sequences with V and J called. Some clones fail to appear in such tables; in the studies checked, an unresolved V gene covers under half of the shortfall, and the cause of the remainder is unknown. The sample table contains tens of thousands of clones; only one count was recorded for 93% of them. The ten largest clones add up to 3.5% to 5% of the sample.

The chain is encoded by TRBV9 joined to TRBJ2-7, with TRBD2 perhaps the D gene, on 6 matching bases. Sequences were derived from CD8+ T cells from peripheral blood mononuclear cells, sampled after pregnancy. The clonotype comes from a female donor with multiple sclerosis, enrolled in a pregnancy study. The CDR3 loop reads CASSGGDGSFEQYF. The DNA sequence follows: TGTGCCAGCAGCGGCGGGGACGGTTCCTTTGAGCAGTACTTC.